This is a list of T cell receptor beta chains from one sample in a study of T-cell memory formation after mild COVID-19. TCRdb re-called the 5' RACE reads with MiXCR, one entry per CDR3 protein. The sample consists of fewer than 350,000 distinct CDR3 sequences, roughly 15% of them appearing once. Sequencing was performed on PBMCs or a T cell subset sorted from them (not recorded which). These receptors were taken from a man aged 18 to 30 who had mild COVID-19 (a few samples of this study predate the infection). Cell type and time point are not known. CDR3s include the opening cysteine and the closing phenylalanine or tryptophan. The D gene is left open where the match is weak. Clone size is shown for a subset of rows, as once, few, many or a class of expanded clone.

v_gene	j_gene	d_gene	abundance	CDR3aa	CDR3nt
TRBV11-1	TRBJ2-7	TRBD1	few	CASSLSQQGSSYEQYF	TGTGCCAGCAGCTTATCACAACAGGGGTCTTCCTACGAGCAGTACTTC
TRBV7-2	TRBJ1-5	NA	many	CASSLGRSNQPQHF	TGTGCCAGCAGCTTAGGACGGAGCAATCAGCCCCAGCATTTT
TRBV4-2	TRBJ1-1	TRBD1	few	CASSHGTGEAFF	TGTGCCAGCAGCCATGGGACAGGTGAAGCTTTCTTT
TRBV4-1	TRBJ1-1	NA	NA	CASSHGAGAGTEAFF	TGCGCCAGCAGCCACGGCGCAGGGGCAGGCACTGAAGCTTTCTTT
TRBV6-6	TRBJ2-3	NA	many	CASSYWDPRPPSTDTQYF	TGTGCCAGCAGTTACTGGGACCCCCGGCCTCCAAGCACAGATACGCAGTATTTT
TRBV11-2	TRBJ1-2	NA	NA	CASSFRDYGYTF	TGTGCCAGCAGCTTCAGGGACTATGGCTACACCTTC
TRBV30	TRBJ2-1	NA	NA	CAWSDWGHEQFF	TGTGCCTGGAGTGATTGGGGACATGAGCAGTTCTTC
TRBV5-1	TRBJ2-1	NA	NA	CASSLGSSSYNEQFF	TGCGCCAGCAGCTTGGGTTCGAGCTCCTACAATGAGCAGTTCTTC
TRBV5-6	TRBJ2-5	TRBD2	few	CASSPPGLGRVETQYF	TGTGCCAGCAGCCCACCGGGACTAGGAAGGGTCGAGACCCAGTACTTC
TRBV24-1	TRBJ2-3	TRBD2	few	CATSSTSGGTTDTQYF	TGTGCCACCAGTTCGACTAGCGGGGGGACCACAGATACGCAGTATTTT
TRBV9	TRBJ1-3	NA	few	CASSVDGNTIYF	TGTGCCAGCAGCGTAGACGGAAACACCATATATTTT
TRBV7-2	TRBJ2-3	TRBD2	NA	CASSFPLTSPDPLGTQYF	TGTGCCAGCAGCTTCCCACTGACTAGCCCAGACCCCCTTGGGACGCAGTATTTT
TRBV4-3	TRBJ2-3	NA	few	CASSQEGTTDTQYF	TGCGCCAGCAGCCAAGAGGGTACAACAGATACGCAGTATTTT
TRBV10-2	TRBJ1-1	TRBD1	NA	CASSDGTGGYLRTEAFF	TGCGCCAGCAGTGACGGGACAGGGGGCTATTTACGCACTGAAGCTTTCTTT
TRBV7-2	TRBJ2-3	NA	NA	CASSLVGGPADTQYF	TGTGCCAGCAGCTTAGTGGGGGGCCCCGCAGATACGCAGTATTTT
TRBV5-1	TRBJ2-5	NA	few	CASSFGQRETQYF	TGCGCCAGCAGCTTTGGACAGAGAGAGACCCAGTACTTC
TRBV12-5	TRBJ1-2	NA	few	CASGAQGGQEDYTF	TGTGCTAGTGGTGCCCAGGGTGGCCAGGAAGACTACACCTTC
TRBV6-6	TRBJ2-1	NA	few	CASTGPTNEQFF	TGTGCCAGCACGGGCCCGACGAATGAGCAGTTCTTC
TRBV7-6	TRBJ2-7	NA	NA	CASSLGQRDSYEQYF	TGTGCCAGCAGCTTGGGACAAAGGGACTCCTACGAGCAGTACTTC
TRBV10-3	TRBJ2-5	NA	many	CAISRDIGTQTQYF	TGTGCCATCAGCAGAGATATAGGAACTCAGACCCAGTACTTC
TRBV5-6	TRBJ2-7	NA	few	CASSRYTGTRGYEQYF	TGTGCCAGCAGCCGGTACACCGGGACACGGGGGTACGAGCAGTACTTC
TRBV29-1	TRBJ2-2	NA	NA	CSVDRVNTGELFF	TGCAGCGTTGACAGGGTTAACACCGGGGAGCTGTTTTTT
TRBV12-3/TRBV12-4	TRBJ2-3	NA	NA	CASTPTGTTDTQYF	TGTGCCAGCACCCCCACCGGGACCACAGATACGCAGTATTTT
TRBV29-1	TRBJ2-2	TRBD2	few	CSVAGTSGESGELFF	TGCAGCGTCGCCGGGACTAGCGGGGAATCCGGGGAGCTGTTTTTT
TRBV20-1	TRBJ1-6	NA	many	CSARDGRTFSPLHF	TGCAGTGCTAGAGATGGCAGGACGTTCTCACCCCTCCACTTT
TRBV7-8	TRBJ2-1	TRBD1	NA	CASSPHRTGEPFF	TGTGCCAGCAGCCCACATCGGACAGGGGAGCCGTTCTTC
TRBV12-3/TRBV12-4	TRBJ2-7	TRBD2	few	CASSLAGGMGEQYF	TGTGCCAGCAGCCTAGCGGGAGGGATGGGCGAGCAGTACTTC
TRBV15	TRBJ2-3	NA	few	CATSRITTSTDTQYF	TGTGCCACCAGCAGAATCACGACTAGCACAGATACGCAGTATTTT
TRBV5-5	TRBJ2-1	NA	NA	CASSGRQRRSYNEQFF	TGTGCCAGCAGCGGCCGACAGAGACGCTCCTACAATGAGCAGTTCTTC
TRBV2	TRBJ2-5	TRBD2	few	CASSAYGGGHQETQYF	TGTGCCAGCAGCGCTTACGGCGGGGGGCATCAAGAGACCCAGTACTTC
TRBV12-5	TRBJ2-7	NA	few	CASGLGGGPSYEQYF	TGTGCTAGTGGTTTGGGCGGGGGCCCCTCCTACGAGCAGTACTTC
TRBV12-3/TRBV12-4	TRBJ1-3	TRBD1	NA	CASSLGTQGVAGNTIYF	TGTGCCAGCAGTTTGGGGACCCAGGGGGTAGCTGGAAACACCATATATTTT
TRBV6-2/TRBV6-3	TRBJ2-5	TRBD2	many	CASSYWAGERETQYF	TGTGCCAGCAGTTACTGGGCGGGGGAGCGGGAGACCCAGTACTTC
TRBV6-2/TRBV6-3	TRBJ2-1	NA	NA	CASSFEPEYNEQFF	TGTGCCAGCAGTTTCGAACCGGAATACAATGAGCAGTTCTTC
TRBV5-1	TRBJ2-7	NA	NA	CASSLGTGSDSQYF	TGCGCCAGCAGCTTGGGCACAGGGAGTGACTCACAGTACTTC
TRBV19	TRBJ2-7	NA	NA	CASSPWGVQQSEQYF	TGTGCCAGTAGCCCTTGGGGGGTTCAGCAGAGCGAGCAGTACTTC
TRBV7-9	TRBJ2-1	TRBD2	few	CASSLWVGGNRDEQFF	TGTGCCAGCAGCTTATGGGTCGGGGGGAATAGAGATGAGCAGTTCTTC
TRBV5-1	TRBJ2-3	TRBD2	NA	CASSLDAGGGDTQYF	TGCGCCAGCAGCTTGGATGCGGGGGGAGGAGATACGCAGTATTTT
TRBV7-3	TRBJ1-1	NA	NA	CASSLERGINTEAFF	TGTGCCAGCAGCTTGGAGCGGGGGATTAACACTGAAGCTTTCTTT
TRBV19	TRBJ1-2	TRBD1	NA	CASSVPDRGDYGYTF	TGTGCCAGTAGTGTCCCGGACAGGGGGGACTATGGCTACACCTTC
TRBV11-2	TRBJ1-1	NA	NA	CASSFGPAGSTEAFF	TGTGCCAGCAGCTTTGGGCCCGCAGGGAGCACTGAAGCTTTCTTT
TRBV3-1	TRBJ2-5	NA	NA	CASSQEGLGRQETQYF	TGTGCCAGCAGCCAAGAAGGTTTGGGCCGACAAGAGACCCAGTACTTC
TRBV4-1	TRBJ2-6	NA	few	CASSQGGTMPSGANVLTF	TGCGCCAGCAGCCAAGGTGGTACTATGCCCTCTGGGGCCAACGTCCTGACTTTC
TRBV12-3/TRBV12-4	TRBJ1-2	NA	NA	CASSRQYGYTF	TGTGCCAGCAGTAGACAGTATGGCTACACCTTC
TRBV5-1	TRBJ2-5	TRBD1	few	CASSPRQGAAETQYF	TGCGCCAGCAGCCCTCGACAGGGGGCAGCGGAGACCCAGTACTTC
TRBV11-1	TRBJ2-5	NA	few	CASSTGYQETQYF	TGTGCCAGCAGCACAGGGTACCAAGAGACCCAGTACTTC
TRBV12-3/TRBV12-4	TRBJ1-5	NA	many	CASSFFGGYQPQHF	TGTGCCAGCAGTTTTTTTGGGGGTTATCAGCCCCAGCATTTT
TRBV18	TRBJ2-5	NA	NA	CASTDGTVRETQYF	TGTGCCAGCACCGACGGCACGGTCAGAGAGACCCAGTACTTC
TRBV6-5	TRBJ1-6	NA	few	CASSLGLGGPPLHF	TGTGCCAGCAGTTTGGGACTCGGGGGGCCACCCCTCCACTTT
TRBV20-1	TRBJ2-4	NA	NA	CSGLSKNIQYF	TGCAGTGGTTTGAGCAAAAACATTCAGTACTTC